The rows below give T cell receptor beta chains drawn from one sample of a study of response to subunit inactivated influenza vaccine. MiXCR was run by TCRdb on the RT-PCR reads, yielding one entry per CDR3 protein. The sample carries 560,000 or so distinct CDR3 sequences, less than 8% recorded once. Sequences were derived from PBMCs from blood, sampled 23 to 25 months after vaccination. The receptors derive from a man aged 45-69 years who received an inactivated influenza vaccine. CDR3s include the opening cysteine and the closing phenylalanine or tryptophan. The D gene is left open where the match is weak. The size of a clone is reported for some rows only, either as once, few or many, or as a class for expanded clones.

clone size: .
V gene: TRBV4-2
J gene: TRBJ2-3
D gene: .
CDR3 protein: CASSQEWAIHTDTQYF
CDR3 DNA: TGTGCCAGCAGCCAAGAATGGGCAATCCACACAGATACGCAGTATTTT

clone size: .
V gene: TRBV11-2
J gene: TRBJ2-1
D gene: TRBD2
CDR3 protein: CASREGLAFYNEQFF
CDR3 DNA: TGTGCCAGCAGGGAGGGACTAGCTTTCTACAATGAGCAGTTCTTC

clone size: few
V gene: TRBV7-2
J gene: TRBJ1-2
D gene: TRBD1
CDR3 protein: CASSLVGQGGPSYGYTF
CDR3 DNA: TGTGCCAGCAGCTTAGTGGGACAGGGGGGCCCCTCCTATGGCTACACCTTC

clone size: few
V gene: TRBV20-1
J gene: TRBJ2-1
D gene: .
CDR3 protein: CSARGGTSYNEQFF
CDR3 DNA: TGCAGTGCTAGAGGGGGTACCTCCTACAATGAGCAGTTCTTC

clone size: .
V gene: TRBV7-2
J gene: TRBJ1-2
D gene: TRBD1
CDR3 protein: CASSRQGLGGYTF
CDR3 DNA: TGTGCCAGCAGCCGACAGGGATTGGGAGGCTACACCTTC

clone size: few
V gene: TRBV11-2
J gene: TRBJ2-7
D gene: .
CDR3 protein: CASSFRDSEGPFSYEQYF
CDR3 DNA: TGTGCCAGCAGCTTCCGGGACTCTGAGGGCCCCTTCTCCTACGAGCAGTACTTC

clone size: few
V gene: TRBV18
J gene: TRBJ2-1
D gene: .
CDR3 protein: CASSPEANNEQFF
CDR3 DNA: TGTGCCAGCTCACCTGAGGCAAACAATGAGCAGTTCTTC

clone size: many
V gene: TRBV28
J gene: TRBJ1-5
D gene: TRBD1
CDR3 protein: CASGPGTANQPQHF
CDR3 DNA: TGTGCCAGCGGCCCTGGGACAGCAAATCAGCCCCAGCATTTT

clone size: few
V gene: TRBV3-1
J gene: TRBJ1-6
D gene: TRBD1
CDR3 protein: CASSQDLTGGLSPLHF
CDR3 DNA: TGTGCCAGCAGCCAAGATCTCACAGGGGGCTTGTCACCCCTCCACTTT

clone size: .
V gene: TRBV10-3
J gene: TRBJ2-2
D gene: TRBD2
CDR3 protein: CAISEGKRGNTGELFF
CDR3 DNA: TGTGCCATCAGTGAAGGCAAGCGGGGTAACACCGGGGAGCTGTTTTTT

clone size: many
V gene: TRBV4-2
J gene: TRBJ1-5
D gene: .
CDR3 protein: CASSQDGGNQPQHF
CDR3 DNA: TGTGCCAGCAGCCAAGATGGAGGTAATCAGCCCCAGCATTTT

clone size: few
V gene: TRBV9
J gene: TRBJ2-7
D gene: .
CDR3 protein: CASSVAPYSSYEQYF
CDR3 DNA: TGTGCCAGCAGCGTAGCGCCGTACAGCTCCTACGAGCAGTACTTC

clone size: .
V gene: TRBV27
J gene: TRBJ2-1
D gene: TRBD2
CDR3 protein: CASSFGASGSSYNEQFF
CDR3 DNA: TGTGCCAGCAGTTTTGGGGCCAGCGGGAGCTCCTACAATGAGCAGTTCTTC

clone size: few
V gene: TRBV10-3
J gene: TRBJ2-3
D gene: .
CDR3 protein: CAISGTETQYF
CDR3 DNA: TGTGCCATCAGTGGGACCGAAACGCAGTATTTT

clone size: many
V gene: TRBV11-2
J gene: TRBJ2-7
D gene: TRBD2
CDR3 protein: CASSMGLAVSYEQYF
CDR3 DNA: TGTGCCAGCAGCATGGGACTAGCGGTCTCCTACGAGCAGTACTTC

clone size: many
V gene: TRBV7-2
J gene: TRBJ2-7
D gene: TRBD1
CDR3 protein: CASSLKGGLSEQYF
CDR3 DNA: TGTGCCAGCAGCTTAAAAGGGGGCTTATCCGAGCAGTACTTC

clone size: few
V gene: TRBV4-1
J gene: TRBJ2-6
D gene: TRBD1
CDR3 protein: CASSQQGAGANVLTF
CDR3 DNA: TGCGCCAGCAGCCAACAGGGGGCTGGGGCCAACGTCCTGACTTTC

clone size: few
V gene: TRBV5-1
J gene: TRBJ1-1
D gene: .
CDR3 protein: CASSLAGVVGDTEAFF
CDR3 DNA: TGCGCCAGCAGCTTGGCAGGGGTTGTCGGGGACACTGAAGCTTTCTTT

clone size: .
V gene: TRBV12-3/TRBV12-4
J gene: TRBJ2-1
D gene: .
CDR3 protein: CASSPDYGFNEQFF
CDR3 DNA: TGTGCCAGCAGTCCAGATTATGGTTTCAATGAGCAGTTCTTC

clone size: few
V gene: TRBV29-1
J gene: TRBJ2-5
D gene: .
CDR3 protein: CSVGVTGRQETQYF
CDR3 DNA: TGCAGCGTCGGAGTTACGGGCAGACAAGAGACCCAGTACTTC

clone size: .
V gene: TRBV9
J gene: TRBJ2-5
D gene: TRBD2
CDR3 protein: CASSIGTSGSGETQYF
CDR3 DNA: TGTGCCAGCAGCATCGGGACTAGCGGGAGTGGAGAGACCCAGTACTTC

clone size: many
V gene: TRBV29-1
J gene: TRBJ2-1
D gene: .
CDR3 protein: CSVDPVAYNEQFF
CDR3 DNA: TGCAGCGTTGATCCGGTTGCCTACAATGAGCAGTTCTTC

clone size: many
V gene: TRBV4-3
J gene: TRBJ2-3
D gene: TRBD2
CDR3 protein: CASSQVLAGSTDTQYF
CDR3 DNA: TGCGCCAGCAGCCAAGTACTAGCGGGAAGCACAGATACGCAGTATTTT

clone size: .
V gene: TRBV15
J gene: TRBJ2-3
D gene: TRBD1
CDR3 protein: CATSRARQGGLHTDTQYF
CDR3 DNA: TGTGCCACCAGCAGAGCGCGACAGGGCGGCCTTCACACAGATACGCAGTATTTT

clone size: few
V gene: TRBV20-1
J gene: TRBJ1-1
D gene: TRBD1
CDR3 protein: CSATGQDLLTEAFF
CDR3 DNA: TGCAGTGCTACGGGACAGGATTTGCTAACTGAAGCTTTCTTT

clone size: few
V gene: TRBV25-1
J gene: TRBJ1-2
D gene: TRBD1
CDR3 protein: CASSEGTARTNYGYTF
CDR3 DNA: TGTGCCAGCAGTGAAGGGACAGCGAGGACCAACTATGGCTACACCTTC

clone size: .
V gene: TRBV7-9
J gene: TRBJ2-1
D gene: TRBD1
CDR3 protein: CASSLTTGTGQFF
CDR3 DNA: TGTGCCAGCAGCCTTACTACCGGGACAGGGCAGTTCTTC

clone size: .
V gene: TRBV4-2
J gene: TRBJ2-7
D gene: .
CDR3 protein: CASRDSGGNYEQYF
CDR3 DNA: TGTGCCAGCAGGGATAGCGGAGGAAACTACGAGCAGTACTTC

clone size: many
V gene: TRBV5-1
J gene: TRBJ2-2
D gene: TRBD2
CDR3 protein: CASSPQAGAVAGELFF
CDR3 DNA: TGCGCCAGCAGCCCTCAAGCGGGGGCGGTCGCCGGGGAGCTGTTTTTT

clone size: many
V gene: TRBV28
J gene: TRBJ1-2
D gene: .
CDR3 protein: CASSPDREGGYGYTF
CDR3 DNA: TGTGCCAGCAGTCCCGATCGGGAAGGCGGGTATGGCTACACCTTC

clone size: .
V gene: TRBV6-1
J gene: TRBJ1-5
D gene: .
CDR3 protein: CASSETFNQPQHF
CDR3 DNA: TGTGCCAGCTCAGAAACCTTCAATCAGCCCCAGCATTTT

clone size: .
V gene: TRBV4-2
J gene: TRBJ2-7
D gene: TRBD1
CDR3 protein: CASSQSGTGGDEQYF
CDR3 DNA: TGTGCCAGCAGCCAATCCGGGACAGGGGGAGACGAGCAGTACTTC

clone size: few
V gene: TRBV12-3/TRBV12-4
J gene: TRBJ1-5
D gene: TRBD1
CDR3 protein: CASSRQGIRNQPQHF
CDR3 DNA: TGTGCCAGCAGTCGACAGGGAATAAGAAACCAGCCCCAGCATTTT

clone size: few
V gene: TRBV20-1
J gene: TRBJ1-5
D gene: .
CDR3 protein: CSARDRNQPQHF
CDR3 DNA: TGCAGTGCTAGAGATCGAAATCAGCCCCAGCATTTT

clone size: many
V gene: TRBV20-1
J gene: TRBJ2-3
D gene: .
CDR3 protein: CSAPLRPGGTDTQYF
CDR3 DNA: TGCAGTGCTCCCCTAAGACCAGGGGGCACAGATACGCAGTATTTT

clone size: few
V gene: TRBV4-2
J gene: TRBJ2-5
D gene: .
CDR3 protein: CASSQEVGYQETQYF
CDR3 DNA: TGTGCCAGCAGCCAAGAGGTGGGTTACCAAGAGACCCAGTACTTC

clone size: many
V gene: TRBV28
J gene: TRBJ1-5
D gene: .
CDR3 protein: CASRPPGTQPQHF
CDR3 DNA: TGTGCCAGCAGGCCGCCAGGTACTCAGCCCCAGCATTTT

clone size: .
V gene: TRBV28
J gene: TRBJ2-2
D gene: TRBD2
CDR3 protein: CASRSGGPTGELFF
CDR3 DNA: TGTGCCAGCAGAAGCGGGGGGCCAACCGGGGAGCTGTTTTTT

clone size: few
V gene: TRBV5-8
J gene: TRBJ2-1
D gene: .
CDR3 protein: CASSAGDSPYNEQFF
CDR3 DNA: TGTGCCAGCAGCGCGGGGGACAGTCCTTACAATGAGCAGTTCTTC

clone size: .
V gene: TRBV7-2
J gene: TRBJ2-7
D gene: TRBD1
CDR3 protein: CASSLVAGGVPYEQYF
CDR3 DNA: TGTGCCAGCAGCTTAGTAGCAGGGGGCGTCCCCTACGAGCAGTACTTC

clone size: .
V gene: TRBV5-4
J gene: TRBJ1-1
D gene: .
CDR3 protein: CASSFGRGYEAFF
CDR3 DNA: TGTGCCAGCAGCTTCGGTAGGGGATATGAAGCTTTCTTT

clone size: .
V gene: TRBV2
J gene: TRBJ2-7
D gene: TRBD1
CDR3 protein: CASITTQGGFGAAEQYF
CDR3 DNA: TGTGCCAGTATAACGACACAGGGGGGCTTTGGGGCAGCCGAGCAGTACTTC